What follows are 30 T cell receptor beta chains derived from one specimen sequenced in a study of shared clonotypes between healthy human individuals. Repertoires were generated with immunoSEQ multiplex PCR, while TCRdb's copy carries only in-frame clones and drops some. The sample gives about 510,000 clones, approximately 79% of which show up once; over 10% is in the top ten. The sample taken for sequencing was PBMCs. All receptors derive from a woman aged 40 to 49 in good health. Some clones in this sample may be carry-over from other donors' samples.

In regard to this clone: Other DNA sequences of this sample code for an identical CDR3. The rearrangement links TRBV9 to TRBJ2-7; D not resolved. Trimming removed 0 bases from V and 3 bases from J, with 10 bases in between. Germline V gene sequence: CDR1 SGDLS, CDR2 YYNGEE. This CDR3 contains 14 residues. CDR3 in amino acids: CASSVAGGNYEQYF. DNA of the CDR3: TGTGCCAGCAGCGTAGCAGGTGGTAACTACGAGCAGTACTTC.

In its sample, this clone was seen a few times. The rearrangement links TRBV5-4 to TRBJ2-5, with TRBD2 matching over 8 bases. The end of the DNA fits TRBJ2-7 better, so the J call may be wrong. The CDR3 sequence is 16 residues long. Germline V gene lookup returns CDR1 SGHNT and CDR2 YYREEE (reference sequence). The chain's CDR3 is CASSPLPGAGGDEQYF. CDR3 in DNA: TGTGCCAGCAGCCCCCTCCCGGGTGCGGGAGGCGACGAGCAGTACTTC.

The J gene is TRBJ2-5, the V gene TRBV7-8; a weak D match, TRBD2 (6 bases). The CDR3 has 17 amino acids. CDR1 is SGHVS, CDR2 FQNEAQ, per germline. The V end was cut by 3 bases, the J end by 4 bases, with 21 bases between. CDR3 sequence (DNA): TGTGCCAGCAGCTTGAGACTTGGGTCGGGAGTTGGAGAGACCCAGTACTTC. Translated, it gives CASSLRLGSGVGETQYF.

The rearrangement links TRBV27 to TRBJ2-3, with TRBD2 as a possible D gene (5 bases). Between the trimmed V and J ends, which lost 7 bases and 2 bases, there was a span of 16 bases. Germline CDR1 reads MNHEY; CDR2 reads SMNVEV (reference sequence). CDR3 size: 15 residues. Written as DNA, the CDR3 is TGTGCCAGCAAGTCCCCCAGCGGCCCCACAGATACGCAGTATTTT. Translating it yields CASKSPSGPTDTQYF.

This sequence joins TRBV19 and TRBJ1-4; 7 bases line up with TRBD1. V shed 5 bases and J 15 bases; nucleotides not matched to a gene: 15. The germline V gene has CDR1 LNHDA and CDR2 SQIVND (reference sequence). The CDR3 is made up of 14 amino acids. The CDR3 sequence: CASSPVAGGLAVFF. The CDR3, as DNA: TGTGCCAGTAGTCCCGTAGCAGGGGGTTTGGCGGTGTTTTTT.

The chain links TRBV11-2 to TRBJ2-7; 9 nucleotides match TRBD1. Trimming at V came to 6 bases and at J to 0 bases, leaving 6 bases not matched to a gene. Per germline, CDR1 SGHAT and CDR2 FQNNGV. This CDR3 has 15 amino acids. This chain's CDR3 is CASRVPGQGSYEQYF. CDR3 coding DNA: TGTGCCAGCAGGGTTCCGGGACAGGGCTCCTACGAGCAGTACTTC.

V is TRBV19 and J is TRBJ1-2, with 7 bases identical to TRBD1. Germline lookup yields CDR1 LNHDA and CDR2 SQIVND (reference sequence). V was pared by 5 bases and J by 8 bases, with 11 bases of the junction left unmatched. The CDR3 covers 14 residues. CDR3 protein: CASSPLRGSTGYTF. In DNA form, the CDR3 reads TGTGCCAGTAGTCCGCTCAGGGGGTCGACGGGCTACACCTTC.

V and J are TRBV11-2 and TRBJ2-5, with 10 bases fitting TRBD1. Germline V CDR1 and CDR2: SGHAT, FQNNGV. V lost 1 base, J lost 3 bases, and 5 bases stayed unmatched. The CDR3 loop spans 16 amino acids. CDR3 nucleotide sequence: TGTGCCAGCAGCTTAGTCTCGGGGACAGGGGAAGAGACCCAGTACTTC. This encodes CASSLVSGTGEETQYF.

The V and J genes are TRBV28 and TRBJ2-1, with TRBD2 as a possible D gene (6 bases). CDR1 is MDHEN and CDR2 is SYDVKM in the germline V gene. V lost 5 bases and J lost 0, with 14 bases in between. CDR3 length: 16 residues. CDR3 amino acids: CASSTWAGSSYNEQFF. DNA for the CDR3: TGTGCCAGCAGTACCTGGGCGGGGAGCTCCTACAATGAGCAGTTCTTC.

The chain couples TRBV15 to TRBJ2-5; TRBD1 matches 8 bases. Germline lookup yields CDR1 LNHNV and CDR2 YYDKDF (reference sequence). Germline trimming cut 3 bases from V and 4 bases from J; bases unmatched to any gene: 10. The CDR3 is made up of 16 amino acids. The chain's CDR3 is CATSRGGSTGAETQYF. The CDR3 coding sequence is TGTGCCACCAGCAGGGGTGGGTCGACAGGGGCAGAGACCCAGTACTTC.

The rearrangement joins TRBV10-3 to TRBJ2-7, with 7 nucleotides matching TRBD2. V was clipped by 2 bases and J by 9 bases; unmatched bases: 10. Germline values: CDR1 ENHRY, CDR2 SYGVKD. The CDR3 runs to 14 residues. CDR3 DNA sequence: TGTGCCATCAGTGAGGCGGGAGAGTACGGCGGGCAGTACTTC. This gives the protein CAISEAGEYGGQYF.

V and J are TRBV12-5 and TRBJ2-5; D perhaps matches TRBD2 (6 bases). The CDR3 has 16 residues. V gave up 2 bases and J gave up 3 bases, with 16 bases separating them. Germline values: CDR1 LGHNT, CDR2 FRNRAP. This chain's CDR3 is CASGLNASANKETQYF. Here the CDR3 DNA reads TGTGCTAGTGGTTTGAACGCTAGCGCCAATAAAGAGACCCAGTACTTC.

The chain carries TRBV9 and TRBJ2-3, with D unresolved. This CDR3 region has 14 residues. The germline gives CDR1 SGDLS, CDR2 YYNGEE. V lost 0 bases to trimming and J lost 4 bases, with 9 bases between them. CDR3 sequence: CASSVGPRPDTQYF. CDR3 nucleotide sequence: TGTGCCAGCAGCGTAGGTCCCCGACCAGATACGCAGTATTTT. Filled out from reference TRBV9 and TRBJ2-3, the complete variable domain reads DSGVTQTPKHLITATGQRVTLRCSPRSGDLSVYWYQQSLDQGLQFLIQYYNGEERAKGNILERFSAQQFPDLHSELNLSSLELGDSALYFCASSVGPRPDTQYFGPGTRLTVL.

This clone showed up just once. The rearrangement uses TRBV28 and TRBJ2-4; 14 nucleotides agree with TRBD2. CDR3 size: 16 residues. J gave up 7 bases and V 6 bases, and 8 bases lay outside the gene matches. Germline CDR1 is MDHEN and CDR2 is SYDVKM. CDR3 sequence (DNA): TGTGCCAGCAGCCGGAGACTAGCGGGAGGGGGGAACATTCAGTACTTC. This gives the protein CASSRRLAGGGNIQYF.

The chain carries TRBV11-2 and TRBJ2-2; 9 nucleotides match TRBD1. Trimming cost V 5 bases and J 6 bases; bases outside gene matches: 13. This CDR3 is built from 17 residues. CDR1 and CDR2 (germline): SGHAT, FQNNGV. DNA for the CDR3: TGTGCCAGCAGCCCCACCCCTTACAGGGGGCAGGCCGGGGAGCTGTTTTTT. Encoded protein: CASSPTPYRGQAGELFF.

Concerning this clone: Distinct nucleotide sequences in the sample also encode this CDR3. For the CDR3, the DNA is TGTGCCAGCAGCCCCGGGACTAGCGGGAGAGGTGAGCAGTTCTTC. Translating gives CASSPGTSGRGEQFF. This chain joins TRBV9 and TRBJ2-1; 14 nucleotides line up with TRBD2. The V segment lost 4 bases and the J segment 9 bases; nucleotides outside the gene matches: 6. This CDR3 is built from 15 residues. CDR1 and CDR2 from the germline V gene are SGDLS and YYNGEE.

The chain is built from TRBV4-1 and TRBJ2-3; a weak D match, TRBD2 (5 bases). Germline V lookup: CDR1 MGHRA, CDR2 YSYEKL. With 0 bases removed from V and 8 bases from J, the gap between germline ends came to 9 bases. This CDR3 contains 13 residues. CDR3 protein: CASSQDVEGTQYF. CDR3 in DNA: TGCGCCAGCAGCCAAGACGTCGAGGGTACGCAGTATTTT.

The rearrangement uses TRBV5-6 and TRBJ1-6, with 7 nucleotides matching TRBD1. The J segment lost 5 bases and the V segment lost 2 bases, leaving 4 bases of the junction unmatched. Germline loops: CDR1 SGHDT, CDR2 YYEEEE. The CDR3 consists of 15 residues. The CDR3 here is CASSFSDRNNSPLHF. CDR3 DNA sequence: TGTGCCAGCAGCTTCTCGGACAGGAATAATTCACCCCTCCACTTT.

The rearrangement links TRBV9 to TRBJ2-1, with 7 bases aligning to TRBD2. With 4 bases clipped from V and 2 bases from J, the junction kept 6 bases outside the gene matches. Germline values: CDR1 SGDLS, CDR2 YYNGEE. The CDR3 is made up of 15 amino acids. The CDR3 bases are TGTGCCAGCAGCCCAGCGGGACTTCCCTACAATGAGCAGTTCTTC. This encodes CASSPAGLPYNEQFF.

The chain joins TRBV18 to TRBJ2-1; the D gene is possibly TRBD2 (6 bases). With 5 bases removed from V and 3 bases from J, the gap between germline ends came to 14 bases. This CDR3 spans 15 amino acids. Germline V lookup: CDR1 KGHSH, CDR2 LQKENI. DNA of the CDR3: TGTGCCAGCTCAGTACCGGGACTTAACTACAATGAGCAGTTCTTC. Its translation is CASSVPGLNYNEQFF.

J is TRBJ2-7 and V is TRBV4-1; unclear D gene. Between the trimmed V and J ends, which lost 3 bases and 0 bases, there was a span of 21 bases. Germline values: CDR1 MGHRA, CDR2 YSYEKL. CDR3 size: 18 residues. This chain's CDR3 is CASSHYLRGSDVSYEQYF. DNA of the CDR3: TGCGCCAGCAGCCACTACCTCCGTGGGTCAGACGTCTCCTACGAGCAGTACTTC.

Comments on this clone: One end of the junction does not line up with germline, which may come from a read error. The chain carries TRBV7-9 and TRBJ2-7; perhaps D is TRBD1 or TRBD2 (6 bases each). CDR1 is SEHNR, CDR2 FQNEAQ, per germline (reference sequence). This CDR3 contains 13 residues. This CDR3 reads CASSDPAGSGALF. For the CDR3, the DNA is TGTGCCAGCAGCGACCCCGCGGGATCAGGGGCGCTCTTC.

The chain recombines TRBV5-6 with TRBJ1-6, with a tentative D call TRBD1 (5 bases). The CDR3 covers 14 residues. CDR1 and CDR2 (germline): SGHDT, YYEEEE. V was cut by 7 bases and J by 10 bases, with 18 bases left in between. The CDR3 sequence: CASSSQGGWSPLHF. The CDR3 DNA reads as TGTGCCAGCTCATCGCAGGGAGGTTGGTCACCCCTCCACTTT.

The chain recombines TRBV28 with TRBJ2-7, with a possible D match to TRBD1 (7 bases). V shed 8 bases and J shed 4 bases, with 18 bases lying between them. Germline lookup yields CDR1 MDHEN and CDR2 SYDVKM. This CDR3 is built from 14 residues. The CDR3 DNA follows: TGTGCCAGCCGGGCGGGACAGTTAAGATACGAGCAGTACTTC. It specifies CASRAGQLRYEQYF. Full variable domain (rest looked up from reference TRBV28 and TRBJ2-7): DVKVTQSSRYLVKRTGEKVFLECVQDMDHENMFWYRQDPGLGLRLIYFSYDVKMKEKGDIPEGYSVSREKKERFSLILESASTNQTSMYLCASRAGQLRYEQYFGPGTRLTVT.

The chain employs TRBV5-4 and TRBJ2-1; TRBD2 matches at 8 bases. The CDR3 has 18 residues. J was trimmed by 7 bases and V by 4 bases; bases with no gene match: 19. Germline loops: CDR1 SGHNT, CDR2 YYREEE (reference sequence). This chain's CDR3 is CASSPDPNTSGRPNEQFF. For the CDR3, the DNA is TGTGCCAGCAGCCCCGACCCAAACACTAGCGGTCGACCTAATGAGCAGTTCTTC.

The chain carries TRBV18 and TRBJ1-5, with TRBD1 matching 7 bases. The CDR3 totals 14 residues. Germline CDR1 reads KGHSH; CDR2 reads LQKENI. The junction had 5 bases not matched to a gene; V was cut back by 3 bases and J by 6 bases. In nucleotides, the CDR3 is TGTGCCAGCTCACCCCAGGGGGGAGGTCAGCCCCAGCATTTT. Protein product: CASSPQGGGQPQHF.

J is TRBJ2-7 and V is TRBV6-5; D is uncertain. The germline V gene encodes CDR1 MNHEY and CDR2 SVGAGI. CDR3 size: 13 residues. The V gene lost 0 bases and the J gene lost 7 bases, with 10 bases spanning the gap. This chain's CDR3 is CASSYSPGLEQYF. The CDR3 nucleotides are TGTGCCAGCAGTTACTCACCCGGGCTAGAGCAGTACTTC.

The rearrangement joins TRBV6-6 to TRBJ2-7; D assignment may be TRBD1 or TRBD2 (5 bases each). Germline-derived CDR1 and CDR2 are MNHNY and SVGAGI (reference sequence). The CDR3 runs 15 residues. V dropped 6 bases and J dropped 2 bases, with 17 bases sitting between them. The CDR3 nucleotides are TGTGCCAGCAGCCTTACCGGGACCGGGGCCTACGAGCAGTACTTC. It translates to CASSLTGTGAYEQYF.

The chain combines TRBV6-1 with TRBJ2-5; TRBD2 might be the D (7 bases). The ends were cut back, 8 bases at V and 3 bases at J, with 16 bases in the middle. Germline V gene sequence: CDR1 MNHNS, CDR2 SASEGT. The CDR3 contains 14 residues. The CDR3 sequence: CASGLGGVEETQYF. The CDR3 nucleotides are TGTGCCAGCGGCTTAGGGGGGGTCGAAGAGACCCAGTACTTC.

This sequence joins TRBV5-1 and TRBJ2-7, with no clear D. V was trimmed by 1 base and J by 2 bases, leaving 10 bases between them. This CDR3 has 14 amino acids. The germline V gene has CDR1 SGHRS and CDR2 YFSETQ. CDR3 coding DNA: TGCGCCAGCAGCTTGTCTTCTGGTCCCTACGAGCAGTACTTC. Protein sequence: CASSLSSGPYEQYF.